The rows below give T cell receptor beta chains drawn from one sample of a study of Ad26.COV2.S vaccination and SARS-CoV-2 variants. TCRdb's table, derived via immunoSEQ multiplex PCR, lists solely in-frame clones and lacks some. The table lists more than 150,000 clones, around nine tenths of them singletons. The starting material was peripheral blood, obtained after recovery from COVID-19. The receptors were sampled from a human donor who had recovered from COVID-19. CDR3s include the opening cysteine and the closing phenylalanine or tryptophan. Size values are once, few and many counts, or a class for expanded clones, and some rows have none.

>TRBV27|TRBJ2-3|NA
CASSLWDTDTQYF
>TRBV27|TRBJ2-7|NA
CASRQDLISYEQYF
>TRBV5-1|TRBJ1-6|once
CASSFKEPYNSPLHF
>TRBV12-3/TRBV12-4|TRBJ1-1|few
CASSFWENTEAFF
>TRBV6-6|TRBJ1-2|NA
CASTQGWDGYGYTF
>TRBV24-1|TRBJ2-3|NA
CATSERSKGTDTQYF
>TRBV28|TRBJ1-1|NA
CASSGGTARNTEAFF
>TRBV5-4|TRBJ2-1|NA
CASSLSGGYNEQFF
>TRBV11-1|TRBJ2-1|NA
CASSRGVDWDYNEQFF
>TRBV2|TRBJ1-5|NA
CASSVDGVLGQPQHF
>TRBV10-3|TRBJ2-3|NA
CAIRPAGGIDTQYF
>TRBV7-3|TRBJ2-2|NA
CASSPKRLAGEDTGELFF
>TRBV12-3/TRBV12-4|TRBJ2-7|NA
CASRSGGAYEQYF
>TRBV29-1|TRBJ2-7|NA
CSAGDRQRYEQYF
>TRBV28|TRBJ2-3|once
CASTPTSGGATDTQYF
>TRBV20-1|TRBJ2-3|NA
CSASWAGGFGGTDTQYF
>TRBV19|TRBJ2-1|NA
CASSTNSGPWNEQFF
>TRBV30|TRBJ1-1|NA
CAWSVRLIAEAFF
>TRBV3-1/TRBV3-2|TRBJ2-5|NA
CASSQSGGARTQYF
>TRBV20-1|TRBJ2-5|NA
CSASSRTGVVGETQYF
>TRBV7-9|TRBJ2-2|NA
CASSGDRRNTGELFF
>TRBV5-6|TRBJ2-3|NA
CASSLGALESTDTQYF
>TRBV27|TRBJ2-3|NA
CASTLAGGGTDTQYF
>TRBV5-1|TRBJ2-3|NA
CASTLGWRGITDTQYF
>TRBV28|TRBJ1-5|once
CASSWAFPGQPQHF
>TRBV7-9|TRBJ2-7|NA
CASRWGQSTYEQYF
>TRBV12-5|TRBJ1-2|NA
CASGLAGPNYGYTF
>TRBV11-2|TRBJ2-1|NA
CASSPIAGGPYNEQFF
>TRBV3-1/TRBV3-2|TRBJ2-1|NA
CASSQGRRNEQFF
>TRBV7-9|TRBJ2-7|once
CAGSLEYYEQYF
>TRBV30|TRBJ2-2|NA
CAWMLRGNTGELFF
>TRBV19|TRBJ2-5|NA
CASSLGSQETQYF
>TRBV7-8|TRBJ1-2|NA
CASSLDGAGRGYTF
>TRBV19|TRBJ1-2|NA
CASSTNYGYTF
>TRBV18|TRBJ1-5|few
CASSPRGGDFNQPQHF
>TRBV18|TRBJ1-4|NA
CASSPGQVATNEKLFF
>TRBV5-6|TRBJ1-2|NA
CASSPLSGGPQVRDYGYTF
>TRBV7-3|TRBJ2-3|NA
CASSRSGARTTDTQYF
>TRBV30|TRBJ1-1|NA
CAWSKLGVANTEAFF
>TRBV6-5|TRBJ2-1|NA
CASSYFYNEQFF
>TRBV5-3|TRBJ2-1|NA
CARSYGDRDTCNEQFF
>TRBV6-5|TRBJ1-1|once
CASSYSTGVTEAFF
>TRBV7-2|TRBJ2-7|once
CASSRGGQSPYEQYF
>TRBV13|TRBJ2-3|NA
CASTTGHTTDTQYF
>TRBV9|TRBJ2-7|once
CASSEAPPGAGGEQYF
>TRBV6-1|TRBJ2-3|NA
CASSVIRTGVSTDTQYF
>TRBV4-2|TRBJ1-5|NA
CASSPQGSNQPQHF
>TRBV5-6|TRBJ1-3|NA
CASRQGRDTIYF
>TRBV2|TRBJ1-3|NA
CASHGGNTIYF
>TRBV19|TRBJ2-7|once
CASADTGTSGGAGEQYF
>TRBV11-2|TRBJ2-1|NA
CASSLDRAVRGIEQFF
>TRBV5-1|TRBJ2-1|NA
CASSLAARGPYSYNEQFF